Below, one T cell receptor (beta chain) is given with its context. Antigen specificity is unknown. The data originate from a study of T cells after yellow fever vaccination. Study-wide results and caveats: A secondary response was less intense yet reached its peak sooner, at day 5 versus 15.

Losses at the gene ends were 2 bases for V and 6 bases for J; bases not matched to a gene: 15. The CDR3 consists of 16 residues. Germline V gene sequence: CDR1 DFQATT, CDR2 SNEGSKA (reference sequence). TCRdb called the 5' RACE reads again in MiXCR, with one record for every CDR3 protein. The sample yields under 600,000 distinct CDR3 sequences, 20% to 25% seen once. The source material was PBMCs, sampled about 20 days after the first yellow fever vaccination. This sequence originates from a man between 18 and 35 years old who received the YFV17D yellow fever vaccine. The chain joins TRBV20-1 to TRBJ2-7; 8 bases map to TRBD1. For the CDR3, the DNA is TGCAGTGCTAGAACTCTAGGACCGGGACAGGAGGCCGAGCAGTACGTC. Its protein is CSARTLGPGQEAEQYV.